The 7 T cell receptor beta chains below come from one sample, sequenced in a study. Each CDR3 protein gets one entry after TCRdb re-called the 5' RACE reads with MiXCR. The sample yields over 55,000 distinct CDR3 sequences, roughly 30% seen once. Sequencing was carried out using tumor-infiltrating naive CD4+ T cells sorted from the breast tumor. Stated subset: naive CD4+ T cells, CD4+CD45RA+CD25-. The receptors were sampled from a female donor with breast cancer.

This chain connects TRBV7-3 to TRBJ2-1; D is unclear. V was clipped by 4 bases and J by 5 bases, with 15 bases between them. Germline assignment: CDR1 SGHTA and CDR2 FQGTGA. There are 15 residues in the CDR3. The CDR3 nucleotides read TGTGCCAGCAGCTCCCCCGAAACGGCGGACAATGAGCAGTTCTTC. This gives the protein CASSSPETADNEQFF.

The chain links TRBV4-3 to TRBJ2-1; tentative D call: TRBD2 (5 bases). CDR3 length: 13 amino acids. The V gene lost 4 bases and the J gene lost 9 bases, with 13 bases spanning the gap. Looked up from germline, CDR1 is LGHNA and CDR2 is YSLEER. In DNA form, the CDR3 reads TGCGCCAGCAGCCTCCAACTAGGTGGTGAGCAGTTCTTC. Amino acids: CASSLQLGGEQFF.

The chain employs TRBV25-1 and TRBJ2-3; D may be TRBD2 (5 bases). The CDR3 covers 17 residues. Germline V CDR1 and CDR2: MGHDK, SYGVNS. The V end was cut by 1 base, the J end by 2 bases, with 16 bases between. The CDR3 protein is CASSESRGGSSTDTQYF. In DNA form, the CDR3 reads TGTGCCAGCAGTGAATCCCGGGGTGGGTCATCCACAGATACGCAGTATTTT.

This clonotype was seen a handful of times. The chain uses TRBV15 and TRBJ1-2; possible D gene TRBD1, 5 bases. The CDR3 spans 15 residues. Germline assignment: CDR1 LNHNV and CDR2 YYDKDF (reference sequence). The germline V and J ends were trimmed by 0 bases and 0 bases, with 8 bases remaining between them. The CDR3 sequence: CATSRDQGANYGYTF. As DNA, the CDR3 is TGTGCCACCAGCAGAGATCAGGGAGCTAACTATGGCTACACCTTC.

This clonotype showed up just a few times. V usage is TRBV29-1 and J usage is TRBJ2-3, with 8 bases that match TRBD2. After removal of 3 bases from V and 2 bases from J, the junction contained 19 bases not matched to a gene. Per the germline V gene, CDR1 is SQVTM and CDR2 is ANQGSEA. The CDR3 runs to 19 residues. The CDR3 spells CSVEGSLGLAGPNTDTQYF. In DNA form, the CDR3 reads TGCAGCGTTGAGGGTTCTCTCGGGTTAGCGGGGCCAAACACAGATACGCAGTATTTT.

V usage is TRBV7-3 and J usage is TRBJ2-3, with 7 bases matching TRBD2. CDR3 size: 15 residues. Losses at the gene ends were 1 base for V and 4 bases for J; bases not matched to a gene: 5. Germline V gives CDR1 SGHTA, CDR2 FQGTGA. CDR3 nucleotide sequence: TGTGCCAGCAGCTTAAATTGGGGGGGGTCAGATACGCAGTATTTT. Residues: CASSLNWGGSDTQYF.

The rearrangement links TRBV11-3 to TRBJ2-7; 7 bases align to TRBD1. Germline V CDR1 and CDR2: SGHNT, YENEEA. This CDR3 region has 13 residues. V trimming: 6 bases; J trimming: 3 bases; junction bases outside the gene matches: 5. This CDR3 is CASSLGTDYEQYF. The CDR3 DNA reads TGTGCCAGCAGTCTCGGGACAGACTACGAGCAGTACTTC. Looking up the rest from reference TRBV11-3 and TRBJ2-7 gives the full variable domain: EAGVVQSPRYKIIEKKQPVAFWCNPISGHNTLYWYLQNLGQGPELLIRYENEEAVDDSQLPKDRFSAERLKGVDSTLKIQPAELGDSAVYLCASSLGTDYEQYFGPGTRLTVT.